The clone carrying this TCR beta chain has just a few counts. J lost 1 base, V lost 5 bases, and 4 bases had no gene match. CDR3 length: 14 amino acids. The germline V gene has CDR1 SGHVS and CDR2 FQNEAQ. This specimen comes from a study of early T cells in non-severe SARS-CoV-2 infection. Overall study context: From unsorted whole blood, bulk RNA was sequenced, and the chains remained unpaired.

Individual cDNA molecules received unique molecular identifiers during library preparation. One entry per CDR3 protein, called by TCRdb with MiXCR from the 5' RACE reads. The sample lists 32,000 or so distinct CDR3 sequences; roughly 6% were seen once. The receptor comes from an adult who was a healthcare worker with PCR-confirmed SARS-CoV-2 infection or an uninfected control (not recorded which). The V gene is TRBV7-8, the J gene TRBJ2-7, with TRBD2 identical over 8 bases. The sample consisted of whole blood. CDR3 protein: CASSSSGASYEQYF. The CDR3 DNA reads TGTGCCAGCAGCAGTAGCGGGGCTTCCTACGAGCAGTACTTC. Complete variable domain (other parts from reference TRBV7-8 and TRBJ2-7): GAGVSQSPRYKVAKRGQDVALRCDPISGHVSLFWYQQALGQGPEFLTYFQNEAQLDKSGLPSDRFFAERPEGSVSTLKIQRTQQEDSAVYLCASSSSGASYEQYFGPGTRLTVT.